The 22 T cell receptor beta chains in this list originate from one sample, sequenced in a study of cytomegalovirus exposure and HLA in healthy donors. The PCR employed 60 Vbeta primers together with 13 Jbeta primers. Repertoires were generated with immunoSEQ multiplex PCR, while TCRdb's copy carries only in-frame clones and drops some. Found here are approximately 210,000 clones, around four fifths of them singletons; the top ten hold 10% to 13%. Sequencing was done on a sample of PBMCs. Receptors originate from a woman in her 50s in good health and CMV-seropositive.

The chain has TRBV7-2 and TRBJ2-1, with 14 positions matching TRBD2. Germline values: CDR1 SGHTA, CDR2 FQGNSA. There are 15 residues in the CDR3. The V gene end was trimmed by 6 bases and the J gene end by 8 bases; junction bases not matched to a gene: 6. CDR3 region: CASSWGLAGADEQFF. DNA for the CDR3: TGTGCCAGCAGTTGGGGACTAGCGGGGGCTGATGAGCAGTTCTTC. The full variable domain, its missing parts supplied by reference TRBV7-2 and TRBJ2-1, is GAGVSQSPSNKVTEKGKDVELRCDPISGHTALYWYRQSLGQGLEFLIYFQGNSAPDKSGLPSDRFSAERTGGSVSTLTIQRTQQEDSAVYLCASSWGLAGADEQFFGPGTRLTVL.

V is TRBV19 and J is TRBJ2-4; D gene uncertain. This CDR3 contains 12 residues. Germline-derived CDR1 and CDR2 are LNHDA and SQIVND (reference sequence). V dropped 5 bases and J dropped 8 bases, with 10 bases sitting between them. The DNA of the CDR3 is TGTGCCAGTAGTTTTTATTCCCACATTCAGTACTTC. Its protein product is CASSFYSHIQYF.

The CDR3 loop reads CASTPTGLYGYTF. The CDR3 coding sequence is TGTGCCAGCACTCCGACAGGGTTGTATGGCTACACCTTC. The chain links TRBV28 to TRBJ1-2, with TRBD1 matching 7 bases. The CDR3 is made up of 13 amino acids. The V segment lost 7 bases and the J segment 5 bases; nucleotides outside the gene matches: 7. From germline, CDR1 is MDHEN and CDR2 SYDVKM.

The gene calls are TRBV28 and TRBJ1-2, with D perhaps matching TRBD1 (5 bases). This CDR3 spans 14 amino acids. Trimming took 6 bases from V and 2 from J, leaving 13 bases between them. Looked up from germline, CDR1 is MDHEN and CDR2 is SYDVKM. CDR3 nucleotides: TGTGCCAGCAGATTGCAACAGGCGAACTATGGCTACACCTTC. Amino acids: CASRLQQANYGYTF.

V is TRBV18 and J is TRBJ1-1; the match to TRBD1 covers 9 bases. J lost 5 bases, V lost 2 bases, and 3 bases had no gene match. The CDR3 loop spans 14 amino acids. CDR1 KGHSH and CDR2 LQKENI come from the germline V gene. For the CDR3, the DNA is TGTGCCAGCTCACCAGGACAGGGGAGGACTGAAGCTTTCTTT. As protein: CASSPGQGRTEAFF.

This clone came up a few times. In DNA form, the CDR3 reads TGTGCCAGCAGTTACCAGGGGAATGAAAAACTGTTTTTT. Its protein is CASSYQGNEKLFF. The rearrangement uses TRBV6-6 and TRBJ1-4, with D maybe TRBD1 (6 bases). Trimming removed 2 bases at V and 5 bases at J, with 6 bases between. CDR1 is MNHNY, CDR2 SVGAGI, per germline (reference sequence). The CDR3 consists of 13 residues.

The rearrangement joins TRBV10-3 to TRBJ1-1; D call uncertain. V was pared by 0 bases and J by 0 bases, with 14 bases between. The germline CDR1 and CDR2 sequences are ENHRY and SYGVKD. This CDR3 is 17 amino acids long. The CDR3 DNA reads TGTGCCATCAGTGAGTCCCCCGGCAGGAATTTGAACACTGAAGCTTTCTTT. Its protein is CAISESPGRNLNTEAFF.

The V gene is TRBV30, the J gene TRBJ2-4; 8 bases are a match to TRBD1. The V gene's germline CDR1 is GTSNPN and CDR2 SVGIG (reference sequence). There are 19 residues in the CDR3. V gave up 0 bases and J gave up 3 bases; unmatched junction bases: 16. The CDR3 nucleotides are TGTGCCTGGAGTGTAGAGGGAAGGGGCAGGGGGCCTGTCAAAAACATTCAGTACTTC. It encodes CAWSVEGRGRGPVKNIQYF.

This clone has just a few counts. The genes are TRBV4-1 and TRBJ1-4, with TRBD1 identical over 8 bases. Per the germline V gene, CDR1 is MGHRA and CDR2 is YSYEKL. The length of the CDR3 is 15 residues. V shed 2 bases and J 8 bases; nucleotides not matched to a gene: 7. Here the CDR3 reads CASSQPGQGGEKLFF. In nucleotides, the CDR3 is TGCGCCAGCAGCCAACCCGGACAGGGAGGGGAAAAACTGTTTTTT.

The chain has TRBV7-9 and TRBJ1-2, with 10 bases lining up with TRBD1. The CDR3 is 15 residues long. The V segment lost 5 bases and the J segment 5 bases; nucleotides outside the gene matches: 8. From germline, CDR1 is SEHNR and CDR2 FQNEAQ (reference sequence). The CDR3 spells CASSPGQGLGYGYTF. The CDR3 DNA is TGTGCCAGCAGCCCGGGACAGGGGCTTGGGTATGGCTACACCTTC.

In DNA form, the CDR3 reads TGTGCCAGTAGTATTCGGACAGGGGACCATTTTACCAAAAACATTCAGTACTTC. Protein product: CASSIRTGDHFTKNIQYF. The genes are TRBV19 and TRBJ2-4; the match to TRBD1 covers 9 bases. Per the germline V gene, CDR1 is LNHDA and CDR2 is SQIVND (reference sequence). Trimming cost V 3 bases and J 2 bases; bases outside gene matches: 11. CDR3 size: 18 residues.

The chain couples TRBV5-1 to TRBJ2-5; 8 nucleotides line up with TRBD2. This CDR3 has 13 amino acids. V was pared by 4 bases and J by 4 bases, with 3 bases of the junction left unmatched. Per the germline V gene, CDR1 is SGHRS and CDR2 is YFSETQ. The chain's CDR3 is CASSPTSVETQYF. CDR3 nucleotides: TGCGCCAGCAGCCCGACTAGCGTAGAGACCCAGTACTTC.

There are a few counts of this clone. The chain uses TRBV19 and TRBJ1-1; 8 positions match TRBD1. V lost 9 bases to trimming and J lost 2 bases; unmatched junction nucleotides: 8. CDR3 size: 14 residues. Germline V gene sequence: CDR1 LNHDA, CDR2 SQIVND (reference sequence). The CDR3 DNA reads TGTGCCAGCGCGATGGGACAGGCTAACACTGAAGCTTTCTTT. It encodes CASAMGQANTEAFF.

In nucleotides, the CDR3 is TGCGCCAGCAGCTTGGACGGTGAAAGCTCCTACAATGAGCAGTTCTTC. Encoded protein: CASSLDGESSYNEQFF. The rearrangement links TRBV5-1 to TRBJ2-1; no definite D call. The CDR3 is 16 residues long. Germline V gene sequence: CDR1 SGHRS, CDR2 YFSETQ. The V and J ends lost 0 bases and 0 bases respectively, with 10 bases between them. Full variable domain (missing parts from reference TRBV5-1 and TRBJ2-1): KAGVTQTPRYLIKTRGQQVTLSCSPISGHRSVSWYQQTPGQGLQFLFEYFSETQRNKGNFPGRFSGRQFSNSRSEMNVSTLELGDSALYLCASSLDGESSYNEQFFGPGTRLTVL.

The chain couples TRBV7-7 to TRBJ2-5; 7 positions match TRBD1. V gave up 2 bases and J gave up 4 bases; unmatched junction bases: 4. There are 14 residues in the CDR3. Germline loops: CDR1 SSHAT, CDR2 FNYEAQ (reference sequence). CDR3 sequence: CASSLTGESETQYF. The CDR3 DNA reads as TGTGCCAGCAGCTTAACAGGGGAATCAGAGACCCAGTACTTC.

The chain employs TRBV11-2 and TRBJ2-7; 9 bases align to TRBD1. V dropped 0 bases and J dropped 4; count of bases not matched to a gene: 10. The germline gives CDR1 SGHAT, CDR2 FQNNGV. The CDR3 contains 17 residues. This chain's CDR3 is CASSLDHMSQGAYEQYF. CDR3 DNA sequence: TGTGCCAGCAGCTTAGACCACATGTCACAGGGGGCGTACGAGCAGTACTTC. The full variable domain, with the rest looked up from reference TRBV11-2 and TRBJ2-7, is EAGVAQSPRYKIIEKRQSVAFWCNPISGHATLYWYQQILGQGPKLLIQFQNNGVVDDSQLPKDRFSAERLKGVDSTLKIQPAKLEDSAVYLCASSLDHMSQGAYEQYFGPGTRLTVT.

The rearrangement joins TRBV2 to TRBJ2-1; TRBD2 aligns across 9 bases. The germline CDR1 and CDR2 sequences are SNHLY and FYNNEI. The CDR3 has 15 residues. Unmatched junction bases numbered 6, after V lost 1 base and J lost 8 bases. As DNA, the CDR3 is TGTGCCAGCAGTGAAGGTAGAGCGGGGGGTCATGAGCAGTTCTTC. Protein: CASSEGRAGGHEQFF.

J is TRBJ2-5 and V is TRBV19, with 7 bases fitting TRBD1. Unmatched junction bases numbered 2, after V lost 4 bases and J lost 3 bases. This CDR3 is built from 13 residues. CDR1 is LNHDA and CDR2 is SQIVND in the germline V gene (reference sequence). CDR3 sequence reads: CASSTDREETQYF. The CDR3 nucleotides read TGTGCCAGTAGTACCGACAGGGAAGAGACCCAGTACTTC.

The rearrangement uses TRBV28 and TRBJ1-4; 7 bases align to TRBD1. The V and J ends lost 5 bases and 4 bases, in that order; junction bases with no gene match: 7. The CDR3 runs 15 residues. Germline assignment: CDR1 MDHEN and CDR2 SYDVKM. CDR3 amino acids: CASSIGTANNEKLFF. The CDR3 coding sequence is TGTGCCAGCAGTATTGGGACAGCGAATAATGAAAAACTGTTTTTT.

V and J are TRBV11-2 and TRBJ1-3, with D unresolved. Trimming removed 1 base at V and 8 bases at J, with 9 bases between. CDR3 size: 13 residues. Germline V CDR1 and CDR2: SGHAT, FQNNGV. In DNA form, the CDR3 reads TGTGCCAGCAGCTTAGCCCACGGGGACACCATATATTTT. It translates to CASSLAHGDTIYF.

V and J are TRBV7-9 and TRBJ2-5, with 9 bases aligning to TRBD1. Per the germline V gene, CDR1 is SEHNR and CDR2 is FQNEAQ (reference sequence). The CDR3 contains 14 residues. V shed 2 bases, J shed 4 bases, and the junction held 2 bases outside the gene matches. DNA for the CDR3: TGTGCCAGCAGCTTATACAGGGGGCGAGAGACCCAGTACTTC. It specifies CASSLYRGRETQYF.

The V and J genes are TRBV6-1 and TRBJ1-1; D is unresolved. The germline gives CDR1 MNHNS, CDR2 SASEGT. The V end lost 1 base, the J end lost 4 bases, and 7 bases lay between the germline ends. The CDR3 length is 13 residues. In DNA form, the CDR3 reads TGTGCCAGCAGTGAAGTTCCGAGCACTGAAGCTTTCTTT. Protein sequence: CASSEVPSTEAFF.